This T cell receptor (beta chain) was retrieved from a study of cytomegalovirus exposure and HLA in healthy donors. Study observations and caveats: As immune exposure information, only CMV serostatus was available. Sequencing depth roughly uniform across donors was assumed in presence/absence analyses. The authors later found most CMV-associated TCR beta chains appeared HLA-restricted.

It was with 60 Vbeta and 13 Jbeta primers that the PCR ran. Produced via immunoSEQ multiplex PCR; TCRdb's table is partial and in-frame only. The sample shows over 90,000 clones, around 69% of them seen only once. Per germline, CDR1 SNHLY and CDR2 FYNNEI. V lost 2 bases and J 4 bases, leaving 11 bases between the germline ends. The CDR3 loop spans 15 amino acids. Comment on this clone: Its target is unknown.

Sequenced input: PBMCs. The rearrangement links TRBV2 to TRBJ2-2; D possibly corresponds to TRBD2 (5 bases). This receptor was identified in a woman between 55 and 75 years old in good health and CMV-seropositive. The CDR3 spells CASSERSSFTGELFF. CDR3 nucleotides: TGTGCCAGCAGTGAACGGTCTAGCTTCACCGGGGAGCTGTTTTTT.